The clone carrying this TCR beta chain was found once. This CDR3 region has 14 residues. V was pared by 2 bases and J by 4 bases, with 14 bases between. Germline-derived CDR1 and CDR2 are SQVTM and ANQGSEA. This sample stems from a study of T cell responses to AZD1222 COVID-19 vaccine. Sequencing used immunoSEQ multiplex PCR; TCRdb keeps in-frame clones, though not all of them. The data contain tens of thousands of clones, roughly 90% of them singletons. The clonotype comes from an adult in good health. The chain combines TRBV29-1 with TRBJ1-1; D is ambiguous. The sample in question was peripheral blood, obtained on day 0 of MenACWY control vaccination. The CDR3 reads CSVEPGRGGTEAFF. The CDR3 DNA sequence: TGCAGCGTTGAACCAGGTCGGGGTGGCACTGAAGCTTTCTTT.